The 19 T cell receptor beta chains given below trace back to one sample, sequenced in a study of blood T cell repertoires in COVID-19 (TCRdb year 2020). The library was generated by the immunoSEQ multiplex PCR assay. TCRdb provides this immuneACCESS table in a form limited to in-frame rearrangements. Some clones are lacking; in checked studies, under half of them reflect an unresolved V gene, and why the rest are absent is not known. Here the sample has over 100,000 clones; about nine tenths occur a single time. The ten largest clones capture roughly 4.7% of the sample. Sequencing was carried out using peripheral blood. All receptors derive from a man between 40 and 49 years old with acute or convalescent COVID-19.

The chain couples TRBV19 to TRBJ2-3; 11 nucleotides agree with TRBD2. This CDR3 region has 15 residues. Germline CDR1 and CDR2: LNHDA and SQIVND (reference sequence). The V and J ends lost 5 bases and 5 bases, in that order; junction bases with no gene match: 6. CDR3 sequence reads: CASSLASGGKDTQYF. The CDR3 DNA sequence: TGTGCCAGTAGTCTGGCTAGCGGGGGGAAAGATACGCAGTATTTT.

This chain links TRBV6-5 with TRBJ2-7, with TRBD1 matching 9 bases. Germline CDR1 reads MNHEY; CDR2 reads SVGAGI. This CDR3 contains 12 residues. Trimming took 5 bases from V and 5 from J; bases not matched to a gene: 1. The CDR3 DNA sequence: TGTGCCAGCAGTCGGGACAGGGACGAGCAGTACTTC. Translating it yields CASSRDRDEQYF.

The V gene is TRBV6-1, the J gene TRBJ1-2; D gene uncertain. V was clipped by 3 bases and J by 0 bases, with 11 bases between them. The CDR3 length is 15 residues. Per germline, CDR1 MNHNS and CDR2 SASEGT. The CDR3 DNA reads as TGTGCCAGCAGTGAGGACGGAGGACCTAACTATGGCTACACCTTC. This translates into CASSEDGGPNYGYTF.

This chain joins TRBV12-3 or TRBV12-4 and TRBJ1-5, with D unresolved. The CDR3 covers 12 residues. V lost 6 bases and J lost 4, with 7 bases in between. CDR3 DNA sequence: TGTGCCAGCAGCCGCGATAATCAGCCCCAGCATTTT. Amino acid sequence: CASSRDNQPQHF.

The chain combines TRBV30 with TRBJ1-5, with D tentatively TRBD1 (6 bases). Germline CDR1 is GTSNPN and CDR2 is SVGIG (reference sequence). The CDR3 loop spans 15 amino acids. V lost 0 bases, J lost 2 bases, and 11 bases lay in between. CDR3 sequence reads: CAWSVPGHGNQPQHF. DNA for the CDR3: TGTGCCTGGAGTGTACCGGGACACGGCAATCAGCCCCAGCATTTT.

The sample holds a few counts of this clone. The V gene is TRBV7-9, the J gene TRBJ1-2; D remains unclear. The ends were cut back, 3 bases at V and 0 bases at J, with 20 bases in the middle. Germline V gives CDR1 SEHNR, CDR2 FQNEAQ (reference sequence). There are 18 residues in the CDR3. The CDR3, as DNA: TGTGCCAGCAGCTTCATCGAAAGCGGAGTGAGGCCTAACTATGGCTACACCTTC. The encoded protein is CASSFIESGVRPNYGYTF.

This clone was detected only once. This sequence joins TRBV30 and TRBJ2-7; the match to TRBD1 covers 10 bases. J was trimmed by 2 bases and V by 5 bases; bases with no gene match: 6. CDR3 length: 14 amino acids. In germline, CDR1 is GTSNPN, CDR2 SVGIG (reference sequence). CDR3 sequence: CAWATGGGPYEQYF. CDR3 nucleotides: TGTGCCTGGGCGACAGGGGGCGGCCCCTACGAGCAGTACTTC.

The chain joins TRBV4-3 to TRBJ1-4, with no clear D. In germline, CDR1 is LGHNA, CDR2 YSLEER. CDR3 length: 16 amino acids. The V gene lost 4 bases and the J gene lost 4 bases, with 16 bases spanning the gap. The CDR3 region has the DNA TGCGCCAGCAGCCCAGACATGGGGAGCCTTAATGAAAAACTGTTTTTT. The encoded protein is CASSPDMGSLNEKLFF.

This chain links TRBV30 with TRBJ1-1, with 10 bases identical to TRBD1. CDR1 is GTSNPN, CDR2 SVGIG, per germline (reference sequence). This CDR3 comprises 11 residues. With V trimmed by 4 bases and J by 8 bases, 1 base remained unmatched. The CDR3 loop is CAWTGQGEAFF. CDR3 DNA sequence: TGTGCCTGGACGGGACAGGGGGAAGCTTTCTTT.

This clone was seen once. The genes are TRBV10-3 and TRBJ1-1; TRBD1 aligns across 10 bases. CDR3 length: 14 residues. Germline-derived CDR1 and CDR2 are ENHRY and SYGVKD. V dropped 5 bases and J dropped 2; count of bases not matched to a gene: 2. CDR3 sequence: CAISRDRGNTEAFF. CDR3 DNA: TGTGCCATCAGTCGGGACAGGGGCAACACTGAAGCTTTCTTT.

The chain combines TRBV7-9 with TRBJ2-5; D is possibly TRBD1 (6 bases). Looked up from germline, CDR1 is SEHNR and CDR2 is FQNEAQ (reference sequence). This CDR3 contains 14 residues. Trimming pared 10 bases from V and 1 base from J, leaving 16 bases between. The CDR3 region has the DNA TGTGCCAACTCGGACAGACCTCTCCAAGAGACCCAGTACTTC. This sequence encodes CANSDRPLQETQYF.

The chain is built from TRBV5-1 and TRBJ1-6; perhaps TRBD1 as D (5 bases). CDR3 size: 15 residues. Germline CDR1 reads SGHRS; CDR2 reads YFSETQ. The V end was cut by 0 bases, the J end by 7 bases, with 11 bases between. The CDR3 sequence: CASSLAATANSPLHF. CDR3 bases: TGCGCCAGCAGCTTGGCCGCGACAGCGAATTCACCCCTCCACTTT.

This clone was recorded once. The rearrangement uses TRBV5-1 and TRBJ2-3; 7 nucleotides line up with TRBD2. The J segment lost 3 bases and the V segment lost 2 bases, leaving 6 bases of the junction unmatched. CDR3 length: 15 residues. Germline values: CDR1 SGHRS, CDR2 YFSETQ. CDR3 bases: TGCGCCAGCAGCTTCACACCGGGGGGAACAGATACGCAGTATTTT. Protein sequence: CASSFTPGGTDTQYF.

The chain carries TRBV18 and TRBJ1-1; 7 bases fit TRBD1. The CDR3 runs to 13 residues. CDR1 and CDR2 from the germline V gene are KGHSH and LQKENI. The trim removed 3 bases at V and 4 bases at J, leaving 2 bases unmatched. The CDR3 protein is CASSPDRATEAFF. The DNA for the CDR3 is TGTGCCAGCTCACCCGACAGGGCCACTGAAGCTTTCTTT.

This chain connects TRBV20-1 to TRBJ2-1; D ambiguous. V lost 3 bases and J lost 2, with 14 bases in between. The CDR3 has 15 amino acids. The germline CDR1 and CDR2 sequences are DFQATT and SNEGSKA (reference sequence). The CDR3 DNA is TGCAGTGCTAGTAGGCTAGATTTCACCTACAATGAGCAGTTCTTC. Translating gives CSASRLDFTYNEQFF.

J is TRBJ2-2 and V is TRBV29-1; TRBD2 matches 10 bases. The length of the CDR3 is 15 residues. Germline V gene data show CDR1 as SQVTM and CDR2 as ANQGSEA. The V segment lost 6 bases and the J segment 5 bases; nucleotides outside the gene matches: 9. CDR3 nucleotides: TGCAGCGTCGACCGAAGCGGGAGGGCAACCGGGGAGCTGTTTTTT. Translation: CSVDRSGRATGELFF.

CDR3 sequence (DNA): TGTGCCAGTAGTATTCCAAGACAGGGAACCTACAATGAGCAGTTCTTC. Protein sequence: CASSIPRQGTYNEQFF. The chain couples TRBV19 to TRBJ2-1; 7 bases line up with TRBD1. This CDR3 is 16 amino acids long. Germline V lookup: CDR1 LNHDA, CDR2 SQIVND (reference sequence). V shed 3 bases, J shed 2 bases, and the junction held 7 bases outside the gene matches.

The chain combines TRBV9 with TRBJ1-2; no clear D gene. Deletions cut 4 bases from V and 6 bases from J, with 16 bases between. Germline V lookup: CDR1 SGDLS, CDR2 YYNGEE. This CDR3 comprises 14 residues. The CDR3 DNA reads TGTGCCAGCAGCATTGATAAGCGGCCTCATGGCTACACCTTC. Its protein product is CASSIDKRPHGYTF.

V is TRBV7-8 and J is TRBJ1-2; 10 nucleotides align to TRBD1. CDR1 SGHVS and CDR2 FQNEAQ come from the germline V gene. The CDR3 consists of 15 residues. V lost 2 bases to trimming and J lost 4 bases; unmatched junction nucleotides: 4. The CDR3 loop is CASSLTGQGIYGYTF. Written as DNA, the CDR3 is TGTGCCAGCAGCTTAACGGGACAGGGGATCTATGGCTACACCTTC.